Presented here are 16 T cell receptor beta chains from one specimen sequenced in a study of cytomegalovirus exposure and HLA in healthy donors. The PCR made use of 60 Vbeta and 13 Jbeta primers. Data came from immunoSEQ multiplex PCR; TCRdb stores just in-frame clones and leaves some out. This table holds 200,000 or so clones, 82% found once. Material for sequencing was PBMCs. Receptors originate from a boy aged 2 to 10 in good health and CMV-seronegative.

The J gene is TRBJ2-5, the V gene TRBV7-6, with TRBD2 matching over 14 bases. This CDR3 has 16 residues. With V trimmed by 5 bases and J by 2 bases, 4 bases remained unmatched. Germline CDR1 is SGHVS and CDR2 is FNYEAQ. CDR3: CASSPGLAGGQETQYF. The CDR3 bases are TGTGCCAGCAGCCCCGGACTAGCGGGAGGACAAGAGACCCAGTACTTC.

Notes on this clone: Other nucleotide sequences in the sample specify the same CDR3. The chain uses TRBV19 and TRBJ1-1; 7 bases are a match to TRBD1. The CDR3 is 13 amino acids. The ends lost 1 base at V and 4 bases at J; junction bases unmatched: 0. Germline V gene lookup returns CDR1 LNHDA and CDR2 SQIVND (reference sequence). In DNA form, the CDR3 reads TGTGCCAGTAGTATAGCAGGGGGCACTGAAGCTTTCTTT. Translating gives CASSIAGGTEAFF.

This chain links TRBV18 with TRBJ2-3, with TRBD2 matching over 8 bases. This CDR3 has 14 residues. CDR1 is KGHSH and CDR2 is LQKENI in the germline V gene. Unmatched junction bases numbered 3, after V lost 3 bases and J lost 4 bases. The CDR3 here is CASSPQLAADTQYF. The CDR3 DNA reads TGTGCCAGCTCACCGCAACTAGCGGCAGATACGCAGTATTTT. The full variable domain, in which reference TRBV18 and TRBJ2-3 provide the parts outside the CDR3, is NAGVMQNPRHLVRRRGQEARLRCSPMKGHSHVYWYRQLPEEGLKFMVYLQKENIIDESGMPKERFSAEFPKEGPSILRIQQVVRGDSAAYFCASSPQLAADTQYFGPGTRLTVL.

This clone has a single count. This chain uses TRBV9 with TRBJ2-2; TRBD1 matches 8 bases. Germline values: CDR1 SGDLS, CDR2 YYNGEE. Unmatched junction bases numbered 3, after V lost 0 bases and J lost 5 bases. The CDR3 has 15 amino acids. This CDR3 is CASSVGRGRTGELFF. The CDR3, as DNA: TGTGCCAGCAGCGTAGGCAGGGGGCGAACCGGGGAGCTGTTTTTT.

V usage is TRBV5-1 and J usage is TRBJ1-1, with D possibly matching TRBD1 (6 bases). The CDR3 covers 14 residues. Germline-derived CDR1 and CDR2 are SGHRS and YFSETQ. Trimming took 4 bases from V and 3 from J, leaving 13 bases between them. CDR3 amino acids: CASSNQGYDTEAFF. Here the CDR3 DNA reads TGCGCCAGCAGCAACCAGGGGTATGACACTGAAGCTTTCTTT.

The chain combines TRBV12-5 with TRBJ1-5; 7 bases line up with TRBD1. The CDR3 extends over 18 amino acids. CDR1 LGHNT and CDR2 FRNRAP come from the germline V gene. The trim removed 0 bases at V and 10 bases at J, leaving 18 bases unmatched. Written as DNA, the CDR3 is TGTGCTAGTGGTTTGGTGGTTCTACAGGGGCGCCCCGTGGCACCCCAGCATTTT. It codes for CASGLVVLQGRPVAPQHF.

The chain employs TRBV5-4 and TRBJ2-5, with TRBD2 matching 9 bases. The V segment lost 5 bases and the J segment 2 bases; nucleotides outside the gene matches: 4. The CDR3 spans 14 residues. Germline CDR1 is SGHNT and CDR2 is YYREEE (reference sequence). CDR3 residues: CASSRGGGQETQYF. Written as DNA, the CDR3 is TGTGCCAGCAGTCGCGGGGGGGGGCAAGAGACCCAGTACTTC.

Here the CDR3 DNA reads TGTGCCAGCAGCTGGTACGCAGGGGGCTCCTACGAGCAGTACTTC. It yields the protein CASSWYAGGSYEQYF. This chain connects TRBV7-2 to TRBJ2-7; TRBD1 aligns across 7 bases. V gave up 4 bases and J gave up 0 bases; unmatched junction bases: 6. This CDR3 spans 15 amino acids. The germline CDR1 and CDR2 sequences are SGHTA and FQGNSA.

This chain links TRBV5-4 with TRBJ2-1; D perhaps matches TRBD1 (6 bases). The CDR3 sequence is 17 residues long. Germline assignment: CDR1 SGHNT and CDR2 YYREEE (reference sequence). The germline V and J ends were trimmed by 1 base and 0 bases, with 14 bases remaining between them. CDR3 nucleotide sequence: TGTGCCAGCAGCTTGAGGGCAGGGGATGCCTCCTACAATGAGCAGTTCTTC. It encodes CASSLRAGDASYNEQFF. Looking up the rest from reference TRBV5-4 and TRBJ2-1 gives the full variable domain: ETGVTQSPTHLIKTRGQQVTLRCSSQSGHNTVSWYQQALGQGPQFIFQYYREEENGRGNFPPRFSGLQFPNYSSELNVNALELDDSALYLCASSLRAGDASYNEQFFGPGTRLTVL.

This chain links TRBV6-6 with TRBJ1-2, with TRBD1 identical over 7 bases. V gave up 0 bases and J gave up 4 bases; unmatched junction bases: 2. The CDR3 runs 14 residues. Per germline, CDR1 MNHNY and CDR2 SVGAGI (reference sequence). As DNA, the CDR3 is TGTGCCAGCAGTTACTCTCCAGGGGGCTATGGCTACACCTTC. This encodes CASSYSPGGYGYTF.

The CDR3 sequence: CASSAQGRGLAYGYTF. DNA of the CDR3: TGTGCCAGCAGCGCTCAAGGTCGGGGTCTTGCCTATGGCTACACCTTC. This sequence joins TRBV21-1 and TRBJ1-2. TRBV21-1 is flagged as a pseudogene. The CDR3 length is 16 residues.

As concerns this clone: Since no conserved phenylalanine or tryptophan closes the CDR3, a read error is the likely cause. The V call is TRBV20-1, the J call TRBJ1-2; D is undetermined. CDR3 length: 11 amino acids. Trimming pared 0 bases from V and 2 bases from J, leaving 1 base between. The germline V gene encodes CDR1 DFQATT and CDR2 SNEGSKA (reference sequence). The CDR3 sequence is CSARDNYGYTL. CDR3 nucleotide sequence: TGCAGTGCTAGAGACAACTATGGCTACACCCTC.

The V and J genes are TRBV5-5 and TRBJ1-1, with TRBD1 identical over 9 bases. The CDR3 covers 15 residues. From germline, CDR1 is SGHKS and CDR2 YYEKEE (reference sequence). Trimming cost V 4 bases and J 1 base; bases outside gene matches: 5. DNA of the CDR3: TGTGCCAGCAGCCCACAGGGGGCCGAGAACACTGAAGCTTTCTTT. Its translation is CASSPQGAENTEAFF.

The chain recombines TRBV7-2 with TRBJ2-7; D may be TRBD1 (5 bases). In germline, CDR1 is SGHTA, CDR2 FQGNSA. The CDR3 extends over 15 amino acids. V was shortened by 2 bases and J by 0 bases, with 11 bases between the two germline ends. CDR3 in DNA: TGTGCCAGCAGCTTAACTACAGGTAGCTCCTACGAGCAGTACTTC. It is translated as CASSLTTGSSYEQYF.

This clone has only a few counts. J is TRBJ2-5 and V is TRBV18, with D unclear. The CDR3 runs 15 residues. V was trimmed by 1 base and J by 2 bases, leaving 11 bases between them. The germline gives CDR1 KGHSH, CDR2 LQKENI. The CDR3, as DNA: TGTGCCAGCTCACCACAGGCGGCTTTTCAAGAGACCCAGTACTTC. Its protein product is CASSPQAAFQETQYF.

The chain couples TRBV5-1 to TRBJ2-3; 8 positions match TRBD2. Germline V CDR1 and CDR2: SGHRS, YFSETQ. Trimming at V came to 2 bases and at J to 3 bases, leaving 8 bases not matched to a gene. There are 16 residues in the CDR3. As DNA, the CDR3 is TGCGCCAGCAGCTTCCGGTATAGCGGGGAAACAGATACGCAGTATTTT. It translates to CASSFRYSGETDTQYF.